The source of this T cell receptor (beta chain) is a study of T cell repertoires in cytomegalovirus infection. Across the study: Peptides in the study included HLA-C-restricted and HLA-B-restricted CMV epitopes. A matching HLA type, together with CMV infection, was signaled by public TCR beta signatures.

Notes on this clonotype: Its antigen is undetermined.

Findings of the study overall: Identification of carriers of CMV plus the relevant HLA was performed using cumulative public TCR beta family frequency. HLA-C-restricted CMV clonotypes gave the most frequent clonotype in two of eight donors.

V was clipped by 2 bases and J by 2 bases, with 7 bases between them. Germline V gene lookup returns CDR1 MNHEY and CDR2 SMNVEV (reference sequence). The length of the CDR3 is 14 residues. TCRdb reanalysed the reads using MiXCR and keeps one entry per CDR3 protein. The sample shows some 920,000 distinct CDR3 sequences, approximately 31% of them seen only once. This clonotype was obtained from a human donor in good health (CMV status not recorded). Some clones in this sample may be carry-over from other donors' samples. The chain has TRBV27 and TRBJ2-1; D is unresolved. The input for sequencing was cultured CD8+ T cells from PBMCs, taken from culture after CMV antigen stimulation. CDR3 nucleotides: TGTGCCAGCAGTTTAGACAAGACCTACAATGAGCAGTTCTTC. This sequence encodes CASSLDKTYNEQFF.